These 25 T cell receptor beta chains share one sample of origin, sequenced in a study of cytomegalovirus exposure and HLA in healthy donors. The PCR contained 60 Vbeta and 13 Jbeta primers. Clones were read by immunoSEQ multiplex PCR, and TCRdb kept only the in-frame ones, dropping some. The sample carries more than 150,000 clones, about 80% recorded once. The sequenced sample consisted of PBMCs. Receptors originate from a woman aged 45-59 years in good health and CMV-seropositive.

V usage is TRBV6-1 and J usage is TRBJ2-7; TRBD1 agrees at 7 bases. This CDR3 has 14 amino acids. Per the germline V gene, CDR1 is MNHNS and CDR2 is SASEGT. Unmatched junction bases numbered 7, after V lost 2 bases and J lost 6 bases. The CDR3 loop is CASSELAKGAEQYF. DNA for the CDR3: TGTGCCAGCAGTGAATTGGCCAAGGGGGCCGAGCAGTACTTC.

The rearrangement uses TRBV6-6 and TRBJ1-6, with D hard to call. The germline V gene has CDR1 MNHNY and CDR2 SVGAGI (reference sequence). V dropped 7 bases and J dropped 0 bases, with 10 bases sitting between them. The CDR3 has 15 amino acids. The DNA of the CDR3 is TGTGCCAGCAACCCAGAATCCTCCTATAATTCACCCCTCCACTTT. Its protein is CASNPESSYNSPLHF.

This clone was seen only once. Other DNA sequences of this sample code for an identical CDR3. The chain joins TRBV18 to TRBJ2-6; unclear D gene. V was trimmed by 5 bases and J by 1 base, leaving 6 bases between them. The germline gives CDR1 KGHSH, CDR2 LQKENI. This CDR3 has 14 residues. CDR3 region: CASSGRSGANVLTF. In DNA form, the CDR3 reads TGTGCCAGCTCAGGCAGATCTGGGGCCAACGTCCTGACTTTC. The entire variable domain, with the rest obtained from reference TRBV18 and TRBJ2-6, is as follows: NAGVMQNPRHLVRRRGQEARLRCSPMKGHSHVYWYRQLPEEGLKFMVYLQKENIIDESGMPKERFSAEFPKEGPSILRIQQVVRGDSAAYFCASSGRSGANVLTFGAGSRLTVL.

The chain combines TRBV15 with TRBJ1-1; 9 bases line up with TRBD1. The CDR3 is 15 amino acids. Germline V CDR1 and CDR2: LNHNV, YYDKDF (reference sequence). J gave up 2 bases and V 1 base, and 2 bases lay outside the gene matches. CDR3 amino acids: CATSRGDRDNTEAFF. The DNA for the CDR3 is TGTGCCACCAGCAGAGGGGACAGGGACAACACTGAAGCTTTCTTT.

The chain links TRBV2 to TRBJ2-5; D is unclear. The end of the DNA aligns better with TRBJ2-7, so the J call may be wrong. Germline V gene data show CDR1 as SNHLY and CDR2 as FYNNEI. CDR3 length equals 11 residues. This chain's CDR3 is CASSVGYEQYF. CDR3 DNA: TGTGCCAGCAGTGTCGGGTACGAGCAGTACTTC.

J is TRBJ2-5 and V is TRBV7-9; 7 bases agree with TRBD1. Germline V gene data show CDR1 as SEHNR and CDR2 as FQNEAQ (reference sequence). CDR3 length: 14 residues. V dropped 5 bases and J dropped 3; count of bases not matched to a gene: 6. The CDR3 region is CASSPQGWEETQYF. The CDR3 DNA follows: TGTGCCAGCAGCCCACAGGGGTGGGAAGAGACCCAGTACTTC.

This rearrangement joins TRBV30 to TRBJ1-3; 8 positions agree with TRBD1. Germline V gene data show CDR1 as GTSNPN and CDR2 as SVGIG (reference sequence). This CDR3 contains 16 residues. With 7 bases clipped from V and 1 base from J, the junction kept 12 bases outside the gene matches. In nucleotides, the CDR3 is TGTGCCTATACCGGGACAGGCAAACTTTCTGGAAACACCATATATTTT. It encodes CAYTGTGKLSGNTIYF. Complete variable domain (other parts from reference TRBV30 and TRBJ1-3): SQTIHQWPATLVQPVGSPLSLECTVEGTSNPNLYWYRQAAGRGLQLLFYSVGIGQISSEVPQNLSASRPQDRQFILSSKKLLLSDSGFYLCAYTGTGKLSGNTIYFGEGSWLTVV.

This clone has only one observation. The chain carries TRBV2 and TRBJ2-1, with a weak D call TRBD2 (6 bases). This CDR3 has 13 residues. Between the trimmed V and J ends, which lost 7 bases and 4 bases, there was a span of 11 bases. Germline V gene sequence: CDR1 SNHLY, CDR2 FYNNEI. This CDR3 is CASTETRYNEQFF. The DNA for the CDR3 is TGTGCCAGCACGGAGACTAGATACAATGAGCAGTTCTTC.

This clone was counted once. The germline gene is not matched at one end of the junction; a read error may be the cause. The chain joins TRBV7-2 to TRBJ1-1, with a tentative D call TRBD1 (5 bases). Germline assignment: CDR1 SGHTA and CDR2 FQGNSA. The CDR3 is 15 residues long. Written as DNA, the CDR3 is TGTGCGAGCACTCTAAGCGGGGGGATGAACACTGAAGCTTTCTTT. Amino acids: CASTLSGGMNTEAFF.

For this clone: An end of the junction differs from the germline gene, which may be a read error. The rearrangement joins TRBV7-9 to TRBJ2-2, with 11 bases matching TRBD2. Germline assignment: CDR1 SEHNR and CDR2 FQNEAQ (reference sequence). CDR3 length: 17 amino acids. DNA of the CDR3: TGTTCCAGCAGCGGGACTAGCGGAAACCCGAACACCGGGGAGCTGTTTTTT. This sequence encodes CSSSGTSGNPNTGELFF.

This chain connects TRBV14 to TRBJ2-2; TRBD1 matches 8 bases. J gave up 5 bases and V 2 bases, and 13 bases lay outside the gene matches. This CDR3 spans 18 amino acids. Germline V lookup: CDR1 SGHDN, CDR2 FVKESK. The CDR3 here is CASSQRTGGLISTGELFF. The CDR3 DNA follows: TGTGCCAGCAGCCAAAGAACAGGGGGACTGATTTCAACCGGGGAGCTGTTTTTT. Looking up the rest from reference TRBV14 and TRBJ2-2 gives the full variable domain: EAGVTQFPSHSVIEKGQTVTLRCDPISGHDNLYWYRRVMGKEIKFLLHFVKESKQDESGMPNNRFLAERTGGTYSTLKVQPAELEDSGVYFCASSQRTGGLISTGELFFGEGSRLTVL.

In its sample, this clone was seen once. V usage is TRBV6-1 and J usage is TRBJ1-5, with D uncertain. The length of the CDR3 is 15 residues. The V end lost 8 bases, the J end lost 4 bases, and 18 bases lay between the germline ends. The V gene's germline CDR1 is MNHNS and CDR2 SASEGT. Here the CDR3 reads CASVAIGGKNQPQHF. The CDR3 DNA sequence: TGTGCCAGCGTTGCCATAGGCGGAAAAAATCAGCCCCAGCATTTT.

Remarks on this clone: One end of the junction is discordant with germline, which a read error may explain. The gene calls are TRBV6-1 and TRBJ1-5; 7 bases line up with TRBD1. CDR1 is MNHNS, CDR2 SASEGT, per germline. There are 13 residues in the CDR3. The CDR3 region has the DNA TGTACCAGCAGTGCGCAGGGGGATCAGCCCCAGCATTTT. Encoded protein: CTSSAQGDQPQHF.

This chain uses TRBV7-2 with TRBJ2-5; 7 nucleotides agree with TRBD1. CDR3 length: 14 amino acids. CDR1 SGHTA and CDR2 FQGNSA come from the germline V gene. The V and J ends lost 0 bases and 5 bases, in that order; junction bases with no gene match: 3. The CDR3 nucleotides read TGTGCCAGCAGCTTAGCGACAGGGTGGGAGACCCAGTACTTC. Protein sequence: CASSLATGWETQYF.

The chain uses TRBV5-4 and TRBJ2-1, with 10 bases aligning to TRBD1. J lost 0 bases, V lost 7 bases, and 1 base had no gene match. The CDR3 has 14 amino acids. CDR1 is SGHNT and CDR2 is YYREEE in the germline V gene (reference sequence). CDR3 DNA: TGTGCCAGCGGGGACAGGGGCTCCTACAATGAGCAGTTCTTC. This gives the protein CASGDRGSYNEQFF. The full variable domain, completed using reference TRBV5-4 and TRBJ2-1, is ETGVTQSPTHLIKTRGQQVTLRCSSQSGHNTVSWYQQALGQGPQFIFQYYREEENGRGNFPPRFSGLQFPNYSSELNVNALELDDSALYLCASGDRGSYNEQFFGPGTRLTVL.

The chain links TRBV9 to TRBJ1-3; tentatively, D is TRBD1 (5 bases). The CDR3 runs to 17 residues. V lost 0 bases and J 3 bases, leaving 16 bases between the germline ends. Germline V CDR1 and CDR2: SGDLS, YYNGEE. CDR3 protein: CASSVDPGIVYGNTIYF. CDR3 DNA sequence: TGTGCCAGCAGCGTAGATCCAGGGATAGTGTATGGAAACACCATATATTTT.

This chain uses TRBV7-6 with TRBJ1-4; 8 bases map to TRBD1. Germline V gives CDR1 SGHVS, CDR2 FNYEAQ. V shed 3 bases, J shed 8 bases, and the junction held 11 bases outside the gene matches. The CDR3 consists of 16 residues. Here the CDR3 DNA reads TGTGCCAGCAGCTTCCCTTCGACAGGGGTAAACGAAAAACTGTTTTTT. It specifies CASSFPSTGVNEKLFF. Full variable domain (remainder filled in from reference TRBV7-6 and TRBJ1-4): GAGVSQSPRYKVTKRGQDVALRCDPISGHVSLYWYRQALGQGPEFLTYFNYEAQQDKSGLPNDRFSAERPEGSISTLTIQRTEQRDSAMYRCASSFPSTGVNEKLFFGSGTQLSVL.

J is TRBJ2-7 and V is TRBV9, with 14 bases that match TRBD2. V trimming: 0 bases; J trimming: 4 bases; junction bases outside the gene matches: 0. The CDR3 runs 15 residues. The germline CDR1 and CDR2 sequences are SGDLS and YYNGEE. CDR3: CASSVGLAGGYEQYF. The CDR3 nucleotides are TGTGCCAGCAGCGTAGGACTAGCGGGAGGGTACGAGCAGTACTTC.

The V call is TRBV7-2, the J call TRBJ2-7, with 7 bases fitting TRBD2. The CDR3 is 16 amino acids. CDR1 is SGHTA, CDR2 FQGNSA, per germline. The V segment lost 1 base and the J segment 5 bases; nucleotides outside the gene matches: 11. Written as DNA, the CDR3 is TGTGCCAGCAGCTTAGACCCGGGACTACTACCAGACGAGCAGTACTTC. This translates into CASSLDPGLLPDEQYF.

The rearrangement joins TRBV11-2 to TRBJ2-5; the match to TRBD1 covers 7 bases. V shed 1 base, J shed 5 bases, and the junction held 16 bases outside the gene matches. The CDR3 contains 18 residues. Germline CDR1 SGHAT, CDR2 FQNNGV. For the CDR3, the DNA is TGTGCCAGCAGCTTAGGGTTGAGGGGGCGAGCCCTTTCCGAGACCCAGTACTTC. This codes for CASSLGLRGRALSETQYF.

This chain joins TRBV29-1 and TRBJ1-2, with TRBD1 matching 9 bases. V was clipped by 4 bases and J by 8 bases; unmatched bases: 17. The CDR3 contains 16 residues. Germline assignment: CDR1 SQVTM and CDR2 ANQGSEA. This CDR3 reads CSVVGPLGQGSRGYTF. CDR3 DNA sequence: TGCAGCGTTGTCGGTCCTCTGGGACAGGGAAGCAGGGGCTACACCTTC.

The chain uses TRBV5-4 and TRBJ2-5, with D maybe TRBD2 (5 bases). The DNA end is more similar to TRBJ2-7, so the J call may be wrong. CDR3 size: 16 residues. CDR1 and CDR2 (germline): SGHNT, YYREEE (reference sequence). This CDR3 reads CASSLAIGRSGYEQYF. CDR3 DNA: TGTGCCAGCAGCTTGGCGATCGGTAGGAGCGGCTACGAGCAGTACTTC.

This clone has a handful of counts. The chain has TRBV15 and TRBJ1-2; 8 bases are shared with TRBD1. The V gene's germline CDR1 is LNHNV and CDR2 YYDKDF (reference sequence). V was clipped by 2 bases and J by 7 bases; unmatched bases: 12. The CDR3 consists of 16 residues. The CDR3 spells CATSRRNRGQGGGYTF. The CDR3 DNA is TGTGCCACCAGCAGACGAAATCGCGGACAGGGCGGTGGCTACACCTTC.

The rearrangement uses TRBV4-1 and TRBJ1-2, with D possibly matching TRBD1 (5 bases). The germline V gene has CDR1 MGHRA and CDR2 YSYEKL. This CDR3 region has 12 residues. The V gene lost 0 bases and the J gene lost 11 bases, with 10 bases spanning the gap. The CDR3 loop reads CASSQEWGDYTF. The CDR3 DNA reads TGCGCCAGCAGCCAAGAATGGGGGGATTACACCTTC.

The chain employs TRBV4-3 and TRBJ1-2; TRBD1 is a possible D gene (6 bases). Trimming took 0 bases from V and 1 from J, leaving 12 bases between them. The CDR3 runs to 16 residues. The germline gives CDR1 LGHNA, CDR2 YSLEER. CDR3 in DNA: TGCGCCAGCAGCCAAGATTTAACAGGGCTTAACTATGGCTACACCTTC. Encoded protein: CASSQDLTGLNYGYTF.